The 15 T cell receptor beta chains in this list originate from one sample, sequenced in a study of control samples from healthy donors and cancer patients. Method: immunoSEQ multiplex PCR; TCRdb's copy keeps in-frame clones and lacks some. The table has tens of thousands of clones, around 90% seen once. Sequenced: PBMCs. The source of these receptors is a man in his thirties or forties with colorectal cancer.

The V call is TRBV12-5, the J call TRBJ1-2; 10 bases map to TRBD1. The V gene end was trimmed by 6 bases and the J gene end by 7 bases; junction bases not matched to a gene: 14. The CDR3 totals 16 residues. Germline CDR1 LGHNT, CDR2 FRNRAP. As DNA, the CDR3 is TGTGCTAGTGGACAAGTCCAGGGACAGGGGAGAAGTGGCTACACCTTC. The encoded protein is CASGQVQGQGRSGYTF.

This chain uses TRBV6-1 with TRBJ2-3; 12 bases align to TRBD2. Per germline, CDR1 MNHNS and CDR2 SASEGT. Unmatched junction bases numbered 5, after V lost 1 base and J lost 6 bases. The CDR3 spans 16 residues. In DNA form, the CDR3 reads TGTGCCAGCAGTGAAGGTCTAGCGGGGGGGCCGGATACGCAGTATTTT. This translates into CASSEGLAGGPDTQYF.

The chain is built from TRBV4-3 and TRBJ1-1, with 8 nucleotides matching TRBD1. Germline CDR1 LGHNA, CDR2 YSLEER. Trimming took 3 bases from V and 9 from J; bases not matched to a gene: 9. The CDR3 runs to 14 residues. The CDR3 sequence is CASSHLIGDRQAFF. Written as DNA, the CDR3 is TGCGCCAGCAGCCATCTCATCGGGGACAGGCAAGCTTTCTTT.

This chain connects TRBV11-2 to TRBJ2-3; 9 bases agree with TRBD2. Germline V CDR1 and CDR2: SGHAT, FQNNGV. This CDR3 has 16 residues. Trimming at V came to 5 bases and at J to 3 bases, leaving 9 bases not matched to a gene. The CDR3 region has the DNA TGTGCCAGCAGCCTTATAGCGGGGGCCGCTACAGATACGCAGTATTTT. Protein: CASSLIAGAATDTQYF.

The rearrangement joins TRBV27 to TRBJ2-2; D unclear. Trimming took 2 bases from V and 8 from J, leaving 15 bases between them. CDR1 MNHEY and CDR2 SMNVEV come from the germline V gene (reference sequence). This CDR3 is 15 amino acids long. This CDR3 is CASSLQWPMGGELFF. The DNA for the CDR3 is TGTGCCAGCAGTTTACAGTGGCCTATGGGGGGGGAGCTGTTTTTT.

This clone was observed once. For the CDR3, the DNA is TGTGCCAGCAGCTTGGACAGTACCTTAACGATCAGTTCCCAGCATTTT. Protein sequence: CASSLDSTLTISSQHF. J is TRBJ1-5 and V is TRBV5-5, with D uncertain. Germline CDR1 is SGHKS and CDR2 is YYEKEE (reference sequence). This CDR3 has 16 residues. V was cut by 0 bases and J by 11 bases, with 21 bases left in between.

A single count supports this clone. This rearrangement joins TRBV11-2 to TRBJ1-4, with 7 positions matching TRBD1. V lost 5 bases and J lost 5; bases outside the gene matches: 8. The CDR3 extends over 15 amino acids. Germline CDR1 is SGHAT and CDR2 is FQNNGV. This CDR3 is CASSLWTGRNEKLFF. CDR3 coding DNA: TGTGCCAGCAGCCTATGGACAGGAAGAAATGAAAAACTGTTTTTT.

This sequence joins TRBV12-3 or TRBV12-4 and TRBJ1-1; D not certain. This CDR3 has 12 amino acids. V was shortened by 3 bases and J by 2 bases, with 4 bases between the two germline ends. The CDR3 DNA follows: TGTGCCAGCAGTTTCACTAACACTGAAGCTTTCTTT. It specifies CASSFTNTEAFF.

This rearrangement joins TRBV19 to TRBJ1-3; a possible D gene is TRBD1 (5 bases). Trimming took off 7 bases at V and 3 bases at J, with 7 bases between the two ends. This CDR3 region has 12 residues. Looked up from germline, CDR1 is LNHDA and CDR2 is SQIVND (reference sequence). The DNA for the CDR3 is TGTGCCAGTACAGGGATTGGAAACACCATATATTTT. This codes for CASTGIGNTIYF.

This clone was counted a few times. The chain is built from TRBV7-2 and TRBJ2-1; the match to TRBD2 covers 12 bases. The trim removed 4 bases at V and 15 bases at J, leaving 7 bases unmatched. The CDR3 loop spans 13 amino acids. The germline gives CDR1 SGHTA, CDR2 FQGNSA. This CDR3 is CASSSSSGGEVFF. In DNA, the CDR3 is TGTGCCAGCAGCTCCTCTAGCGGGGGGGAGGTGTTCTTC. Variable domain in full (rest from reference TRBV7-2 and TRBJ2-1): GAGVSQSPSNKVTEKGKDVELRCDPISGHTALYWYRQSLGQGLEFLIYFQGNSAPDKSGLPSDRFSAERTGGSVSTLTIQRTQQEDSAVYLCASSSSSGGEVFFGPGTRLTVL.

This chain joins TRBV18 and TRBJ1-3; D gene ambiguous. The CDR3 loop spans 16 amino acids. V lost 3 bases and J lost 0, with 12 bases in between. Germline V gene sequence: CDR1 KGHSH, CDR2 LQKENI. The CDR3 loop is CASSPLTDFSGNTIYF. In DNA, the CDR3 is TGTGCCAGCTCACCCTTGACGGATTTCTCTGGAAACACCATATATTTT.

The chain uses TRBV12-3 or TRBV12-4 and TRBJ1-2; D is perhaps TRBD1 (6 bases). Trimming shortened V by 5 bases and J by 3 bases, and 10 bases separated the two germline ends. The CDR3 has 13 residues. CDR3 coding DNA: TGTGCCAGCAGTCACACAGGGTACTATGGCTACACCTTC. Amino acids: CASSHTGYYGYTF.

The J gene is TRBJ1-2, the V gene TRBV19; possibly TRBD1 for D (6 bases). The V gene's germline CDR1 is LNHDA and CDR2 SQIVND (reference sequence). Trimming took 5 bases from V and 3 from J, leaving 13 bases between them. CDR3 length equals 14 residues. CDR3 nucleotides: TGTGCCAGTAGTTTGGGACATACAGACTATGGCTACACCTTC. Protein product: CASSLGHTDYGYTF.

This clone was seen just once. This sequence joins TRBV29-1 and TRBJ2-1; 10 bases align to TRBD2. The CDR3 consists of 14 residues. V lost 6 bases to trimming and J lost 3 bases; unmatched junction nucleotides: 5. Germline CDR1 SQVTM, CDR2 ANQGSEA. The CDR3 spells CSVVPSGGYNEQFF. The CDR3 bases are TGCAGCGTGGTCCCTAGCGGGGGCTACAATGAGCAGTTCTTC.

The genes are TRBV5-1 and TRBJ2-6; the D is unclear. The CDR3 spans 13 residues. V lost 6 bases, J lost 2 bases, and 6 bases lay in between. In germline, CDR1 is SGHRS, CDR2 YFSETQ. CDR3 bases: TGCGCCAGCAACCGGGCTGGGGCCAACGTCCTGACTTTC. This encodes CASNRAGANVLTF.